This entry lists 27 T cell receptor beta chains sequenced from one sample in a study of T-cell memory formation after mild COVID-19. One entry per CDR3 protein, called by TCRdb with MiXCR from the 5' RACE reads. The sample has hundreds of thousands of distinct CDR3 sequences; roughly 18% are singletons. The sequenced sample consisted of PBMCs or a T cell subset sorted from them (not recorded which). These TCRs come from an adult woman who had mild COVID-19 (a few samples of this study predate the infection). Cell type and time point are not known.

The rearrangement uses TRBV7-9 and TRBJ2-5, with D perhaps TRBD1 (6 bases). The CDR3 sequence is 11 residues long. The V gene's germline CDR1 is SEHNR and CDR2 FQNEAQ (reference sequence). V lost 8 bases and J lost 2, with 6 bases in between. CDR3 DNA sequence: TGTGCCAGCGGGACACAAGAGACCCAGTACTTC. It codes for CASGTQETQYF.

The chain is built from TRBV13 and TRBJ2-1; D may correspond to TRBD1 or TRBD2 (5 bases each). CDR3 size: 18 residues. V was clipped by 5 bases and J by 0 bases, with 20 bases between them. Looked up from germline, CDR1 is PRHDT and CDR2 is FYEKMQ (reference sequence). CDR3 amino acids: CASSARWGRRSSYNEQFF. The CDR3, as DNA: TGTGCCAGCAGCGCTAGGTGGGGACGGCGAAGCTCCTACAATGAGCAGTTCTTC. The variable domain in full, completed from reference TRBV13 and TRBJ2-1, reads AAGVIQSPRHLIKEKRETATLKCYPIPRHDTVYWYQQGPGQDPQFLISFYEKMQSDKGSIPDRFSAQQFSDYHSELNMSSLELGDSALYFCASSARWGRRSSYNEQFFGPGTRLTVL.

This chain connects TRBV5-6 to TRBJ2-7, with 10 bases that match TRBD2. V shed 0 bases, J shed 3 bases, and the junction held 3 bases outside the gene matches. CDR1 and CDR2 from the germline V gene are SGHDT and YYEEEE. There are 15 residues in the CDR3. The CDR3 DNA sequence: TGTGCCAGCAGCTTGGGGGGACTAGCGAACTACGAGCAGTACTTC. Its translation: CASSLGGLANYEQYF.

The table lists this clonotype with many counts. The chain employs TRBV12-3 or TRBV12-4 and TRBJ1-1; D is ambiguous. V lost 3 bases and J lost 5, with 7 bases in between. The length of the CDR3 is 12 residues. CDR3 sequence reads: CASSFGFTEAFF. In nucleotides, the CDR3 is TGTGCCAGCAGTTTTGGCTTTACTGAAGCTTTCTTT.

V usage is TRBV2 and J usage is TRBJ2-1, with D possibly matching TRBD2 (6 bases). Trimming took 11 bases from V and 1 from J, leaving 12 bases between them. The CDR3 length is 13 residues. CDR1 and CDR2 from the germline V gene are SNHLY and FYNNEI. The CDR3 DNA follows: TGTGCCGGCGCGGGGACGTCCTACAATGAGCAGTTCTTC. Its translation: CAGAGTSYNEQFF. Complete variable domain (other parts from reference TRBV2 and TRBJ2-1): EPEVTQTPSHQVTQMGQEVILRCVPISNHLYFYWYRQILGQKVEFLVSFYNNEISEKSEIFDDQFSVERPDGSNFTLKIRSTKLEDSAMYFCAGAGTSYNEQFFGPGTRLTVL.

This clonotype was counted only a few times. This chain links TRBV4-2 with TRBJ2-1, with D tentatively TRBD2 (7 bases). The CDR3 contains 15 residues. V was shortened by 1 base and J by 2 bases, with 9 bases between the two germline ends. CDR1 and CDR2 from the germline V gene are LGHNA and YNFKEQ. CDR3 coding DNA: TGTGCCAGCAGCCAAGGCGGGGGCCCCTACAATGAGCAGTTCTTC. Residues: CASSQGGGPYNEQFF.

The J gene is TRBJ2-1, the V gene TRBV2; D gene uncertain. The CDR3 length is 12 residues. Trimming pared 4 bases from V and 7 bases from J, leaving 8 bases between. Looked up from germline, CDR1 is SNHLY and CDR2 is FYNNEI. The CDR3 sequence is CASSGTSNEQFF. The CDR3 nucleotides are TGTGCCAGCAGTGGAACTTCTAATGAGCAGTTCTTC.

V and J are TRBV4-3 and TRBJ2-7, with 7 bases identical to TRBD2. Unmatched junction bases numbered 7, after V lost 0 bases and J lost 2 bases. CDR1 is LGHNA, CDR2 YSLEER, per germline. The CDR3 contains 16 residues. CDR3 amino acids: CASSQDWREIPYEQYF. CDR3 coding DNA: TGCGCCAGCAGCCAAGATTGGCGGGAGATCCCCTACGAGCAGTACTTC.

The chain employs TRBV9 and TRBJ1-1, with D perhaps TRBD1 (6 bases). CDR1 and CDR2 (germline): SGDLS, YYNGEE. The V gene lost 3 bases and the J gene lost 1 base, with 13 bases spanning the gap. The CDR3 contains 15 residues. This CDR3 reads CASSARTDPNTEAFF. The DNA of the CDR3 is TGTGCCAGCAGCGCTCGGACAGATCCGAACACTGAAGCTTTCTTT.

The chain has TRBV7-8 and TRBJ2-7; no clear D gene. This CDR3 is built from 15 residues. V was pared by 1 base and J by 0 bases, with 10 bases between. CDR1 is SGHVS, CDR2 FQNEAQ, per germline. CDR3 sequence (DNA): TGTGCCAGCAGCTTAGGGCAGTCGAGCTCCTACGAGCAGTACTTC. Translation: CASSLGQSSSYEQYF. The full variable domain, its missing parts supplied by reference TRBV7-8 and TRBJ2-7, is GAGVSQSPRYKVAKRGQDVALRCDPISGHVSLFWYQQALGQGPEFLTYFQNEAQLDKSGLPSDRFFAERPEGSVSTLKIQRTQQEDSAVYLCASSLGQSSSYEQYFGPGTRLTVT.

The chain links TRBV10-2 to TRBJ2-7, with D tentatively TRBD1 or TRBD2 (5 bases each). The CDR3 consists of 16 residues. Trimming shortened V by 6 bases and J by 2 bases, and 20 bases separated the two germline ends. Per the germline V gene, CDR1 is WSHSY and CDR2 is SAAADI. In DNA, the CDR3 is TGCGCCAGCAGCGACATCCCGGGACGAAGAACCTACGAGCAGTACTTC. Translation: CASSDIPGRRTYEQYF.

This clonotype was seen just once. The genes are TRBV7-9 and TRBJ2-5; 13 nucleotides match TRBD2. Per germline, CDR1 SEHNR and CDR2 FQNEAQ (reference sequence). V dropped 6 bases and J dropped 13; count of bases not matched to a gene: 11. CDR3 length: 14 residues. The CDR3 sequence: CASSFGLAGDQLYF. The CDR3 DNA sequence: TGTGCCAGCAGTTTTGGACTAGCGGGAGACCAACTGTACTTC. Full variable domain (rest looked up from reference TRBV7-9 and TRBJ2-5): DTGVSQNPRHKITKRGQNVTFRCDPISEHNRLYWYRQTLGQGPEFLTYFQNEAQLEKSRLLSDRFSAERPKGSFSTLEIQRTEQGDSAMYLCASSFGLAGDQLYFGPGTRLLVL.

In this sample, this clonotype turned up a few times. The rearrangement joins TRBV4-3 to TRBJ2-1; D not certain. This CDR3 is built from 14 residues. Trimming pared 0 bases from V and 10 bases from J, leaving 13 bases between. Germline CDR1 is LGHNA and CDR2 is YSLEER. The CDR3 sequence: CASSQDPGPGEQFF. CDR3 DNA: TGCGCCAGCAGCCAAGATCCAGGTCCAGGCGAGCAGTTCTTC.

The chain couples TRBV15 to TRBJ2-1; perhaps TRBD1 as D (6 bases). The CDR3 extends over 15 amino acids. The germline CDR1 and CDR2 sequences are LNHNV and YYDKDF (reference sequence). Trimming removed 7 bases from V and 3 bases from J, with 16 bases in between. CDR3 coding DNA: TGTGCCACCAACCTTCCGGGACACCTCTACAATGAGCAGTTCTTC. This codes for CATNLPGHLYNEQFF.

This clonotype was counted between two and nine times. The chain employs TRBV5-1 and TRBJ2-2, with D unresolved. In germline, CDR1 is SGHRS, CDR2 YFSETQ. This CDR3 is 15 amino acids long. Deletions cut 4 bases from V and 0 bases from J, with 10 bases between. The CDR3 DNA reads TGCGCCAGCAGCATAGAGGACCCGAACACCGGGGAGCTGTTTTTT. This codes for CASSIEDPNTGELFF.

This clonotype was detected only a few times. This rearrangement joins TRBV7-8 to TRBJ2-2; the D gene is possibly TRBD2 (6 bases). Between the trimmed V and J ends, which lost 1 base and 0 bases, there was a span of 9 bases. The CDR3 is 16 amino acids. Looked up from germline, CDR1 is SGHVS and CDR2 is FQNEAQ. CDR3 sequence (DNA): TGTGCCAGCAGCTTAGGATTAGCGGCGAACACCGGGGAGCTGTTTTTT. This gives the protein CASSLGLAANTGELFF.

In its sample, this clonotype was seen a few times. The genes are TRBV4-1 and TRBJ2-3; 10 bases match TRBD2. Germline values: CDR1 MGHRA, CDR2 YSYEKL. V trimming: 0 bases; J trimming: 2 bases; junction bases outside the gene matches: 5. The CDR3 runs 17 residues. CDR3: CASSQDLLAGVTDTQYF. CDR3 DNA: TGCGCCAGCAGCCAAGATCTTCTAGCGGGGGTCACAGATACGCAGTATTTT.

This clonotype was detected ten times or more. The V gene is TRBV5-1, the J gene TRBJ2-1; TRBD1 matches at 9 bases. CDR1 is SGHRS, CDR2 YFSETQ, per germline. J lost 10 bases, V lost 3 bases, and 8 bases had no gene match. This CDR3 has 14 residues. The CDR3, as DNA: TGCGCCAGCAGCTCCCTCACAGGGGGCGGGGAGCAGTTCTTC. The encoded protein is CASSSLTGGGEQFF.

This clonotype was observed at least ten times. The V gene is TRBV12-3 or TRBV12-4, the J gene TRBJ2-1; D gene ambiguous. The CDR3 is 11 amino acids. V shed 6 bases and J shed 9 bases, with 9 bases lying between them. CDR3 protein: CASRKIGEQFF. In DNA form, the CDR3 reads TGTGCCAGCAGGAAGATAGGTGAGCAGTTCTTC.

The chain has TRBV3-1 and TRBJ2-1, with 13 positions matching TRBD2. CDR1 and CDR2 from the germline V gene are LGHDT and YNNKEL (reference sequence). This CDR3 is built from 18 residues. J gave up 2 bases and V 4 bases, and 8 bases lay outside the gene matches. CDR3 residues: CASSRGLAGVVPYNEQFF. For the CDR3, the DNA is TGTGCCAGCAGCCGCGGACTAGCGGGAGTAGTCCCCTACAATGAGCAGTTCTTC.

This clonotype turned up a few times. This rearrangement joins TRBV2 to TRBJ2-7; 9 bases agree with TRBD1. Germline assignment: CDR1 SNHLY and CDR2 FYNNEI. The CDR3 has 12 residues. The V and J ends lost 9 bases and 7 bases, in that order; junction bases with no gene match: 7. The CDR3 protein is CASRGQGGEQYF. The DNA for the CDR3 is TGTGCCAGTAGGGGACAGGGTGGTGAGCAGTACTTC.

The V gene is TRBV3-1, the J gene TRBJ1-3; D uncertain. This CDR3 region has 17 residues. The germline V gene encodes CDR1 LGHDT and CDR2 YNNKEL (reference sequence). V lost 0 bases to trimming and J lost 0 bases, with 12 bases between them. The CDR3 is CASSQDFPGYSGNTIYF. Written as DNA, the CDR3 is TGTGCCAGCAGCCAAGATTTTCCCGGCTACTCTGGAAACACCATATATTTT.

Only a few counts were recorded for this clonotype. This chain connects TRBV12-3 or TRBV12-4 to TRBJ2-1; 8 nucleotides match TRBD2. V was clipped by 4 bases and J by 10 bases; unmatched bases: 15. This CDR3 has 16 residues. DNA of the CDR3: TGTGCCAGCAGTTCCACCGGGACTAGAAGCCCCTGGGAGCAGTTCTTC. Protein product: CASSSTGTRSPWEQFF.

J is TRBJ2-5 and V is TRBV20-1; tentative D call: TRBD1 (5 bases). Germline lookup yields CDR1 DFQATT and CDR2 SNEGSKA (reference sequence). The CDR3 contains 12 residues. The germline V and J ends were trimmed by 3 bases and 5 bases, with 10 bases remaining between them. CDR3 nucleotide sequence: TGCAGTGCTAGTAGTCCAGGGGAGACCCAGTACTTC. It specifies CSASSPGETQYF.

This clonotype was recorded a few times. The chain has TRBV20-1 and TRBJ2-3; 8 nucleotides align to TRBD2. Germline V gives CDR1 DFQATT, CDR2 SNEGSKA (reference sequence). The CDR3 consists of 16 residues. V was pared by 4 bases and J by 3 bases, with 12 bases of the junction left unmatched. CDR3 coding DNA: TGCAGTGCTATGAGGGGGAGCGGGAGTAGGACAGATACGCAGTATTTT. This translates into CSAMRGSGSRTDTQYF.

The V gene is TRBV27, the J gene TRBJ1-1; D ambiguous. This CDR3 comprises 14 residues. The V gene's germline CDR1 is MNHEY and CDR2 SMNVEV (reference sequence). V was pared by 6 bases and J by 2 bases, with 13 bases between. This chain's CDR3 is CASSPQRPNTEAFF. The DNA for the CDR3 is TGTGCCAGCAGCCCCCAGCGGCCCAACACTGAAGCTTTCTTT.

This chain joins TRBV14 and TRBJ2-1; D not certain. The germline V gene has CDR1 SGHDN and CDR2 FVKESK. CDR3 length: 17 residues. The V gene lost 0 bases and the J gene lost 3 bases, with 15 bases spanning the gap. The DNA of the CDR3 is TGTGCCAGCAGCCAAGATAGGCGGACGAAGGGCTACAATGAGCAGTTCTTC. Encoded protein: CASSQDRRTKGYNEQFF.